Reported below is one TCR beta chain. The target antigen is unknown. Adult donors, all healthy and HIV-negative, had no recent acute infections or vaccinations. Donors comprised only Caucasian adults living in Nashville, Tennessee. This sample was included in a study of shared clonotypes between healthy human individuals. Study-level results: When naive CD4 clonotypes were compared across a handful of donors, around 4.6% were shared.

Every subset's genomic DNA went evenly onto several immunoSEQ plates. This table comes from immunoSEQ multiplex PCR, and its TCRdb copy is limited to in-frame clones, with some not included. The top ten hold about 1.5% of the sample, which has approximately 980,000 clones, approximately 76% seen once. Germline V gene data show CDR1 as SGHVS and CDR2 as FNYEAQ. Trimming cost V 5 bases and J 4 bases; bases outside gene matches: 15. CDR3 length equals 17 residues. The specimen was memory CD4+ T cells sorted from blood. Regarding subset: CD45RA-negative fraction. The V and J genes are TRBV7-6 and TRBJ2-7; 9 bases fit TRBD1. The sequence derives from a man aged 18 to 29 in good health. The CDR3 sequence: CASSRPRTGARVYEQYF. DNA of the CDR3: TGTGCCAGCAGCCGCCCTCGGACAGGGGCTAGGGTGTACGAGCAGTACTTC.